The table lists the clone carrying this T cell receptor (beta chain) with a few counts. Via MiXCR, TCRdb re-called the 5' RACE reads, giving one row per CDR3 protein. The table includes 1.5 million to 2 million distinct CDR3 sequences, about 30% detected once. The data belong to a study of identical twins. The V and J ends lost 1 base and 9 bases, in that order; junction bases with no gene match: 9. Germline-derived CDR1 and CDR2 are MGHRA and YSYEKL. This CDR3 region has 16 residues. The sequenced material came from cord blood. This TCR came from a newborn girl in good health. This chain uses TRBV4-1 with TRBJ2-1; 10 positions match TRBD2. This CDR3 is CASSQGLAGESGEQFF. The CDR3 nucleotides are TGCGCCAGCAGCCAAGGACTAGCGGGTGAGAGTGGTGAGCAGTTCTTC.